Listed here are 31 T cell receptor beta chains from one sample, sequenced in a study of radiotherapy plus CTLA-4 blockade in lung cancer. Here immunoSEQ multiplex PCR was the method, and the copy in TCRdb shows in-frame clones only, minus some. The top ten hold roughly 10% of the sample, which has around 77,000 clones, roughly 70% seen once. Specimen: peripheral blood, collected from a patient treated with radiotherapy plus ipilimumab. These receptors originate from a human donor with non-small cell lung cancer whose response to radiotherapy plus ipilimumab could not be evaluated.

In this sample, this clone turned up once. The chain uses TRBV9 and TRBJ2-3; D is perhaps TRBD1 (5 bases). V lost 0 bases and J 8 bases, leaving 16 bases between the germline ends. The CDR3 sequence is 15 residues long. Per the germline V gene, CDR1 is SGDLS and CDR2 is YYNGEE. CDR3 region: CASSVVRVGEATQYF. The CDR3 nucleotides are TGTGCCAGCAGCGTAGTCCGGGTAGGGGAAGCTACGCAGTATTTT.

This clone has only a few counts. This chain uses TRBV11-1 with TRBJ1-1; D is perhaps TRBD1 (5 bases). The CDR3 spans 14 residues. Trimming shortened V by 7 bases and J by 2 bases, and 14 bases separated the two germline ends. Germline CDR1 reads SGHAT; CDR2 reads FQDESV (reference sequence). In DNA, the CDR3 is TGTGCCAGCACCTCCGACAGATCCAACACTGAAGCTTTCTTT. Protein: CASTSDRSNTEAFF.

This chain connects TRBV5-1 to TRBJ2-7, with a tentative D call TRBD1 (6 bases). CDR3 length equals 13 residues. Germline V gene lookup returns CDR1 SGHRS and CDR2 YFSETQ. With 5 bases removed from V and 6 bases from J, the gap between germline ends came to 15 bases. CDR3 nucleotide sequence: TGCGCCAGCAGACAACAGGGCGCGTTCGAGCAGTACTTC. Translated, it gives CASRQQGAFEQYF.

The V call is TRBV28, the J call TRBJ2-7, with 8 positions matching TRBD2. This CDR3 has 15 residues. The germline V gene has CDR1 MDHEN and CDR2 SYDVKM. The V and J ends lost 6 bases and 7 bases, in that order; junction bases with no gene match: 14. This CDR3 reads CASRDRGGRMGEQYF. DNA of the CDR3: TGTGCCAGCAGGGACCGGGGGGGCCGGATGGGAGAGCAGTACTTC.

The rearrangement uses TRBV4-2 and TRBJ2-5; 9 bases match TRBD1. Trimming took 1 base from V and 2 from J; bases not matched to a gene: 2. The CDR3 totals 15 residues. CDR1 and CDR2 from the germline V gene are LGHNA and YNFKEQ. Written as DNA, the CDR3 is TGTGCCAGCAGCCAAGTTGACAGGGGGCAAGAGACCCAGTACTTC. Encoded protein: CASSQVDRGQETQYF.

The gene calls are TRBV30 and TRBJ2-1, with 12 positions matching TRBD2. J lost 3 bases, V lost 7 bases, and 7 bases had no gene match. CDR3 length: 15 amino acids. The germline V gene has CDR1 GTSNPN and CDR2 SVGIG (reference sequence). CDR3 sequence (DNA): TGTGCCTTGTCTAGCGGGAGGGCCCTCTACAATGAGCAGTTCTTC. Encoded protein: CALSSGRALYNEQFF. Full variable domain (remainder filled in from reference TRBV30 and TRBJ2-1): SQTIHQWPATLVQPVGSPLSLECTVEGTSNPNLYWYRQAAGRGLQLLFYSVGIGQISSEVPQNLSASRPQDRQFILSSKKLLLSDSGFYLCALSSGRALYNEQFFGPGTRLTVL.

V usage is TRBV5-6 and J usage is TRBJ1-3; D remains unclear. Trimming stripped 4 bases from V and 1 base from J, with 12 bases between. The CDR3 covers 15 residues. Germline V lookup: CDR1 SGHDT, CDR2 YYEEEE. In nucleotides, the CDR3 is TGTGCCAGCAGCCCGGAGGAAAATTCTGGAAACACCATATATTTT. This encodes CASSPEENSGNTIYF.

The chain carries TRBV27 and TRBJ1-1; 8 positions agree with TRBD1. This CDR3 region has 15 residues. Trimming cost V 1 base and J 5 bases; bases outside gene matches: 6. Looked up from germline, CDR1 is MNHEY and CDR2 is SMNVEV (reference sequence). Written as DNA, the CDR3 is TGTGCCAGCAGTTTATACCAGGGGGCCGCTACTGAAGCTTTCTTT. Protein: CASSLYQGAATEAFF.

The chain combines TRBV9 with TRBJ1-4, with no clear D. The CDR3 sequence is 15 residues long. Germline CDR1 is SGDLS and CDR2 is YYNGEE. Trimming cost V 4 bases and J 0 bases, with 10 bases left between them. In DNA, the CDR3 is TGTGCCAGCAGCCGTTACATTGCAACTAATGAAAAACTGTTTTTT. Its translation: CASSRYIATNEKLFF.

The chain employs TRBV6-6 and TRBJ2-3; 7 nucleotides align to TRBD1. Germline V gene data show CDR1 as MNHNY and CDR2 as SVGAGI (reference sequence). The trim removed 5 bases at V and 0 bases at J, leaving 5 bases unmatched. The CDR3 is made up of 15 amino acids. The CDR3 protein is CASSRGQASTDTQYF. The CDR3 DNA reads as TGTGCCAGCAGTCGCGGACAGGCGAGCACAGATACGCAGTATTTT.

The chain uses TRBV19 and TRBJ2-5; 7 bases map to TRBD1. The last part of the DNA fits TRBJ2-7 better; the J call may be wrong. Looked up from germline, CDR1 is LNHDA and CDR2 is SQIVND (reference sequence). The CDR3 sequence is 14 residues long. The CDR3 region is CASSLRGQVYEQYF. CDR3 sequence (DNA): TGTGCCAGTAGTCTCCGCGGACAGGTCTACGAGCAGTACTTC.

This clone was detected a few times. V gene TRBV5-4 combines with J gene TRBJ1-2; no clear D. The CDR3 is 16 amino acids. Germline CDR1 and CDR2: SGHNT and YYREEE (reference sequence). Trimming cost V 4 bases and J 4 bases, with 20 bases left between them. CDR3 sequence: CASSTPRDKGAYGYTF. CDR3 nucleotides: TGTGCCAGCAGCACCCCCCGAGACAAAGGTGCCTATGGCTACACCTTC.

This sequence joins TRBV6-5 and TRBJ1-2; D is perhaps TRBD1 (5 bases). The V gene lost 5 bases and the J gene lost 4 bases, with 14 bases spanning the gap. Germline CDR1 MNHEY, CDR2 SVGAGI. The CDR3 sequence is 14 residues long. The CDR3 loop is CASSHGDSTYGYTF. The CDR3 region has the DNA TGTGCCAGCAGTCACGGAGACAGTACCTATGGCTACACCTTC.

This clone was seen a single time. V and J are TRBV13 and TRBJ2-3; D is undetermined. The CDR3 covers 13 residues. V was trimmed by 0 bases and J by 4 bases, leaving 5 bases between them. Looked up from germline, CDR1 is PRHDT and CDR2 is FYEKMQ (reference sequence). The CDR3 bases are TGTGCCAGCAGCTTAGGACTCTCAGATACGCAGTATTTT. It specifies CASSLGLSDTQYF.

CDR3 sequence reads: CASSLSRQYYEQYF. The CDR3 coding sequence is TGTGCCAGCAGTTTATCTCGACAGTACTACGAGCAGTACTTC. The chain carries TRBV27 and TRBJ2-7, with a tentative D call TRBD1 (5 bases). This CDR3 contains 14 residues. Trimming removed 0 bases from V and 3 bases from J, with 9 bases in between. From germline, CDR1 is MNHEY and CDR2 SMNVEV (reference sequence).

The chain recombines TRBV9 with TRBJ1-6, with 7 bases aligning to TRBD1. This CDR3 has 18 amino acids. Germline V gene data show CDR1 as SGDLS and CDR2 as YYNGEE. V gave up 0 bases and J gave up 7 bases; unmatched junction bases: 13. The DNA for the CDR3 is TGTGCCAGCAGCGTAGCAACCGGGACAGTCGGCGGGAATTCACCCCTCCACTTT. Residues: CASSVATGTVGGNSPLHF.

This sequence joins TRBV6-1 and TRBJ1-5; D uncertain. Germline V CDR1 and CDR2: MNHNS, SASEGT. The CDR3 is made up of 13 amino acids. V was cut by 6 bases and J by 3 bases, with 9 bases left in between. The CDR3 is CASSRSLNQPQHF. The CDR3 nucleotides are TGTGCCAGCAGCCGTTCCCTCAATCAGCCCCAGCATTTT.

The chain has TRBV30 and TRBJ1-1; 8 positions match TRBD1. V was clipped by 4 bases and J by 6 bases; unmatched bases: 10. The germline V gene has CDR1 GTSNPN and CDR2 SVGIG (reference sequence). CDR3 length equals 14 residues. This CDR3 is CAWTQTDRASEAFF. The CDR3 region has the DNA TGTGCCTGGACTCAAACGGACAGGGCTTCTGAAGCTTTCTTT.

Written as DNA, the CDR3 is TGTGCCAGCAGTTTAACCTCCGTCAGCACTGAAGCTTTCTTT. Translated, it gives CASSLTSVSTEAFF. The chain is built from TRBV27 and TRBJ1-1, with no clear D. Germline lookup yields CDR1 MNHEY and CDR2 SMNVEV (reference sequence). The V end lost 2 bases, the J end lost 4 bases, and 11 bases lay between the germline ends. The CDR3 consists of 14 residues.

J is TRBJ2-1 and V is TRBV7-6; TRBD2 agrees at 8 bases. The CDR3 length is 20 residues. Germline V lookup: CDR1 SGHVS, CDR2 FNYEAQ. Trimming at V came to 1 base and at J to 3 bases, leaving 17 bases not matched to a gene. The CDR3 protein is CASSLGLGLEISQNYNEQFF. In nucleotides, the CDR3 is TGTGCCAGCAGCTTAGGGTTGGGACTAGAGATTTCCCAGAACTACAATGAGCAGTTCTTC.

This clone was seen a handful of times. The chain uses TRBV5-4 and TRBJ1-2; no definite D call. Germline V gives CDR1 SGHNT, CDR2 YYREEE (reference sequence). V was pared by 0 bases and J by 6 bases, with 9 bases between. This CDR3 contains 13 residues. CDR3: CASSLAGINGYTF. In nucleotides, the CDR3 is TGTGCCAGCAGCTTGGCGGGGATCAATGGCTACACCTTC.

In its sample, this clone was seen a few times. The rearrangement links TRBV4-2 to TRBJ1-1; 11 bases line up with TRBD1. Per the germline V gene, CDR1 is LGHNA and CDR2 is YNFKEQ. Trimming took 3 bases from V and 3 from J; bases not matched to a gene: 3. The CDR3 is 15 amino acids. DNA for the CDR3: TGTGCCAGCAGCCAGGGACAGGGGGGGGACACTGAAGCTTTCTTT. Translating it yields CASSQGQGGDTEAFF.

This chain joins TRBV28 and TRBJ2-7; 11 bases map to TRBD2. The J segment lost 0 bases and the V segment lost 6 bases, leaving 7 bases of the junction unmatched. CDR3 length: 16 residues. Germline values: CDR1 MDHEN, CDR2 SYDVKM. Written as DNA, the CDR3 is TGTGCCAGCAGCTCCAATAGCGGGAGGGGCTCCTACGAGCAGTACTTC. This encodes CASSSNSGRGSYEQYF.

The V call is TRBV10-3, the J call TRBJ1-2; D might be TRBD1 (5 bases). The CDR3 covers 13 residues. With 4 bases removed from V and 6 bases from J, the gap between germline ends came to 12 bases. Germline CDR1 is ENHRY and CDR2 is SYGVKD. The CDR3 bases are TGTGCCATCAGTGGTGCGCGGGGGGATGGCTACACCTTC. It is translated as CAISGARGDGYTF.

V and J are TRBV30 and TRBJ1-4; 7 positions agree with TRBD1. V gave up 5 bases and J gave up 1 base; unmatched junction bases: 1. The CDR3 runs to 13 residues. Germline V lookup: CDR1 GTSNPN, CDR2 SVGIG (reference sequence). The CDR3 protein is CAWGTVTNEKLFF. The CDR3 DNA reads TGTGCCTGGGGGACAGTAACTAATGAAAAACTGTTTTTT. The whole variable domain, filled in from reference TRBV30 and TRBJ1-4, reads SQTIHQWPATLVQPVGSPLSLECTVEGTSNPNLYWYRQAAGRGLQLLFYSVGIGQISSEVPQNLSASRPQDRQFILSSKKLLLSDSGFYLCAWGTVTNEKLFFGSGTQLSVL.

This chain uses TRBV5-1 with TRBJ1-1; the D gene is possibly TRBD1 (5 bases). V was pared by 4 bases and J by 7 bases, with 14 bases between. Germline loops: CDR1 SGHRS, CDR2 YFSETQ. The CDR3 sequence is 13 residues long. The CDR3 sequence is CASSIRTSDEAFF. The CDR3 DNA sequence: TGCGCCAGCAGCATCCGGACATCCGATGAAGCTTTCTTT.

This clone has a handful of counts. The V and J genes are TRBV10-3 and TRBJ2-7; 8 bases fit TRBD2. Germline values: CDR1 ENHRY, CDR2 SYGVKD. The CDR3 runs to 14 residues. V trimming: 6 bases; J trimming: 3 bases; junction bases outside the gene matches: 7. The CDR3 loop reads CAIRAGDSGYEQYF. The CDR3 nucleotides read TGTGCCATCAGAGCGGGAGACAGCGGCTACGAGCAGTACTTC.

V and J are TRBV7-2 and TRBJ1-2, with 9 positions matching TRBD1. CDR1 is SGHTA and CDR2 is FQGNSA in the germline V gene. The CDR3 runs 15 residues. The trim removed 3 bases at V and 4 bases at J, leaving 6 bases unmatched. The CDR3 coding sequence is TGTGCCAGCAGCTTGGTGACAGGGGGGACCTATGGCTACACCTTC. This codes for CASSLVTGGTYGYTF.

The V gene is TRBV29-1, the J gene TRBJ2-7; tentative D call: TRBD1 (6 bases). CDR1 is SQVTM and CDR2 is ANQGSEA in the germline V gene. V was shortened by 2 bases and J by 6 bases, with 11 bases between the two germline ends. The CDR3 has 12 residues. The CDR3 bases are TGCAGCGTTGAAATAATGGGGGCCGAGCAGTACTTC. It is translated as CSVEIMGAEQYF.

This chain uses TRBV7-2 with TRBJ2-1; 8 bases are shared with TRBD2. V dropped 2 bases and J dropped 2; count of bases not matched to a gene: 2. The CDR3 has 15 residues. Germline CDR1 SGHTA, CDR2 FQGNSA. The CDR3 sequence is CASSLTGGTYNEQFF. The CDR3 DNA reads as TGTGCCAGCAGCTTAACGGGGGGGACCTACAATGAGCAGTTCTTC. The full variable domain, with the rest looked up from reference TRBV7-2 and TRBJ2-1, is GAGVSQSPSNKVTEKGKDVELRCDPISGHTALYWYRQSLGQGLEFLIYFQGNSAPDKSGLPSDRFSAERTGGSVSTLTIQRTQQEDSAVYLCASSLTGGTYNEQFFGPGTRLTVL.

The gene calls are TRBV2 and TRBJ2-5; D unclear. Trimming took 8 bases from V and 0 from J, leaving 10 bases between them. The length of the CDR3 is 13 residues. Germline V gene lookup returns CDR1 SNHLY and CDR2 FYNNEI. DNA of the CDR3: TGTGCCAGCGAGGAGTTGTACCAAGAGACCCAGTACTTC. This gives the protein CASEELYQETQYF.